This T cell receptor beta chain originates from a study of T cell responses to AZD1222 COVID-19 vaccine. Study-level points and caveats: It was only after the peak T cell response that any repertoires were sampled. Most donors were white British and more were female, and clonal diversity was possibly underestimated.

Here immunoSEQ multiplex PCR was the method, and the copy in TCRdb shows in-frame clones only, minus some. The repertoire holds about 25,000 clones, with 87% as singletons. About this clone itself: Its target is not known.

The CDR3 is 13 amino acids. Trimming removed 0 bases from V and 10 bases from J; junction bases left unmatched: 4. Looked up from germline, CDR1 is SEHNR and CDR2 is FQNEAQ (reference sequence). The receptor comes from an adult who received the AZD1222 COVID-19 vaccine. The chain couples TRBV7-9 to TRBJ1-1; 8 bases fit TRBD1. The source material was peripheral blood, sampled 28 days after the second AZD1222 dose. The CDR3 is CASSLATGQGAFF. DNA for the CDR3: TGTGCCAGCAGCTTAGCGACCGGACAGGGAGCTTTCTTT. Variable domain in full (rest from reference TRBV7-9 and TRBJ1-1): DTGVSQNPRHKITKRGQNVTFRCDPISEHNRLYWYRQTLGQGPEFLTYFQNEAQLEKSRLLSDRFSAERPKGSFSTLEIQRTEQGDSAMYLCASSLATGQGAFFGQGTRLTVV.